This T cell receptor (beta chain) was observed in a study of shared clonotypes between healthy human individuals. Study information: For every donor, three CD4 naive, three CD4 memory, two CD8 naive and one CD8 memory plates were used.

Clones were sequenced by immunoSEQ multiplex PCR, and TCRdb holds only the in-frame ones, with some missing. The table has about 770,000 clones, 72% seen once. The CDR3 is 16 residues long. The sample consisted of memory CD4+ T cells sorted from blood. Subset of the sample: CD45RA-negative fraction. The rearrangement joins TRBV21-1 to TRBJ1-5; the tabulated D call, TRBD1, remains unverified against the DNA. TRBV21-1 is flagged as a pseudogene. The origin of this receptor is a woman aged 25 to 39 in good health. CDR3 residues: CASRDSLVYSNQPQHF. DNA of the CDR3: TGTGCCAGCAGAGACAGCCTAGTCTATAGCAATCAGCCCCAGCATTTT.